This note documents a single T cell receptor beta chain sequence. The antigen is undetermined. These data are taken from a study of T cell responses to AZD1222 COVID-19 vaccine. Only in-frame clones appear in the TCRdb table, and some are missing; sequencing was by immunoSEQ multiplex PCR. The sample records approximately 130,000 clones, roughly 86% being singletons. The CDR3 contains 17 residues. Trimming pared 0 bases from V and 8 bases from J, leaving 20 bases between. CDR1 is MNHEY and CDR2 is SVGEGT in the germline V gene. Points from the study as a whole: Vaccine-associated CD4 TCRs spanned spike, dominant at 160-218 and 743-854. Possibly, clonal diversity was underestimated; donors were largely white British and included more females. Repertoires were obtained only post-peak T cell response.

This receptor was obtained from an adult who received the AZD1222 COVID-19 vaccine. Sequencing used peripheral blood, obtained 28 days after the second AZD1222 dose. The chain uses TRBV6-2 or TRBV6-3 and TRBJ1-5; D uncertain. CDR3 protein: CASSYSMRVSAPEPQHF. DNA for the CDR3: TGTGCCAGCAGTTACTCGATGCGGGTAAGCGCCCCGGAGCCCCAGCATTTT.